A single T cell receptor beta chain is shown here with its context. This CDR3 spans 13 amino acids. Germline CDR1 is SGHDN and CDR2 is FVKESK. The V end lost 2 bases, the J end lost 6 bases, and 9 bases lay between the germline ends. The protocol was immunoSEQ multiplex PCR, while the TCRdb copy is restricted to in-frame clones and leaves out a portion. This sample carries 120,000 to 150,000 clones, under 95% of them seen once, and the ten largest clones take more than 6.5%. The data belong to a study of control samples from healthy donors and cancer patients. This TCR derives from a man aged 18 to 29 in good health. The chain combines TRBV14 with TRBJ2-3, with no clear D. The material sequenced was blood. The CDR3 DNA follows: TGTGCCAGCAGCCAACTGTATTCGGATACGCAGTATTTT. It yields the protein CASSQLYSDTQYF.